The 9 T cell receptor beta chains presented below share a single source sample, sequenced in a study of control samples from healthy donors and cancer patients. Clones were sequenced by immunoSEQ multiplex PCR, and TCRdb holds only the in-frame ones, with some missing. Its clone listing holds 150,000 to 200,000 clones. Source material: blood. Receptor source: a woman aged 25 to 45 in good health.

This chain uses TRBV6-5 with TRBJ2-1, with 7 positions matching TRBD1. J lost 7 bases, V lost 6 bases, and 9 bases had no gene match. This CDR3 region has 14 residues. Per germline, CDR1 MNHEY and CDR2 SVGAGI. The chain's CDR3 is CASSPGQFVNEQFF. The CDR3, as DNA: TGTGCCAGCAGCCCGGGACAGTTTGTAAATGAGCAGTTCTTC.

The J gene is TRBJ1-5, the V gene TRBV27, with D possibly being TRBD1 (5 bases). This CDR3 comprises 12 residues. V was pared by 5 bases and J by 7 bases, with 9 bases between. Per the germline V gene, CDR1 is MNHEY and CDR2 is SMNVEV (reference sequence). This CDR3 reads CASSKTEQPQHF. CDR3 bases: TGTGCCAGCAGTAAGACAGAGCAGCCCCAGCATTTT.

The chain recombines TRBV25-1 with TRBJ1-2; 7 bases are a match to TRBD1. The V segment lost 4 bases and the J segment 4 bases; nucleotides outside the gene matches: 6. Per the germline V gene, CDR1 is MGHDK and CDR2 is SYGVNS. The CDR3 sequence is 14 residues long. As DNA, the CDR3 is TGTGCCAGCAGTGTTACAGGGGACTTCTATGGCTACACCTTC. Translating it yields CASSVTGDFYGYTF.

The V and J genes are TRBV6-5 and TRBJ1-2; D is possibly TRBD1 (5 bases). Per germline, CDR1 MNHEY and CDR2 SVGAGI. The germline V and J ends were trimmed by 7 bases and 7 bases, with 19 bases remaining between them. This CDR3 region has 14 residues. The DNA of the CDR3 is TGTGCCAGCAAGTTGGCAGGGAGTGGTAGTGGCTACACCTTC. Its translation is CASKLAGSGSGYTF.

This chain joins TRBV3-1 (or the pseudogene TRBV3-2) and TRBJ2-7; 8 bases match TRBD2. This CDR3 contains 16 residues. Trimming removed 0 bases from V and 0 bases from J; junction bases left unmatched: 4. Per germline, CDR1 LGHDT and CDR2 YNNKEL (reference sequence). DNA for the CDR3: TGTGCCAGCAGCCAAGATTCGGGGGGGAGCTCCTACGAGCAGTACTTC. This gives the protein CASSQDSGGSSYEQYF.

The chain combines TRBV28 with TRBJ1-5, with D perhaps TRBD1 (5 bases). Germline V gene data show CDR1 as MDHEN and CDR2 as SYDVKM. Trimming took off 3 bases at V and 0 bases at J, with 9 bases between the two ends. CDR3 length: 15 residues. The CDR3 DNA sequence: TGTGCCAGCAGTTTCGGGGGGGTTAGCAATCAGCCCCAGCATTTT. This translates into CASSFGGVSNQPQHF.

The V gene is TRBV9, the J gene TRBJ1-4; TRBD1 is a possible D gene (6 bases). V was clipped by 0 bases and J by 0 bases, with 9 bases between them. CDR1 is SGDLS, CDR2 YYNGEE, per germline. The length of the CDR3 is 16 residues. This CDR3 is CASSVGDTATNEKLFF. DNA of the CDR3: TGTGCCAGCAGCGTAGGGGACACCGCAACTAATGAAAAACTGTTTTTT.

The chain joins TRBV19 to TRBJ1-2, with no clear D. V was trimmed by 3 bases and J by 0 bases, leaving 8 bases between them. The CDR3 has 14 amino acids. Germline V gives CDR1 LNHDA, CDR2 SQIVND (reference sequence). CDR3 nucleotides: TGTGCCAGTAGTATCTACGGTTCTAACTATGGCTACACCTTC. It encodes CASSIYGSNYGYTF.

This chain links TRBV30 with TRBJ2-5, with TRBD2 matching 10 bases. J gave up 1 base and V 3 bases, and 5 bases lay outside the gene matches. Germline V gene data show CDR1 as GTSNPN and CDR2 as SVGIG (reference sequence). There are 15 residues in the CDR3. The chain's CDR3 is CAWRGIAGGQETQYF. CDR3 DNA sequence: TGTGCCTGGAGGGGGATAGCGGGGGGCCAAGAGACCCAGTACTTC.